The entry below describes one T cell receptor beta chain. As yet, its antigen is unknown. This sample is drawn from a study of cytomegalovirus exposure and HLA in healthy donors. Study-wide results and limits: Immune exposure information comprised only CMV serostatus.

Both 60 Vbeta primers and 13 Jbeta primers went into the PCR. Libraries were prepared by immunoSEQ multiplex PCR; TCRdb keeps only in-frame clonotypes and omits some of them. This repertoire shows fewer than 200,000 clones, around 69% found once; its top ten account for 1.3% to 1.5%. All the people who gave samples were healthy bone marrow donors. In germline, CDR1 is SGHVS, CDR2 FQNEAQ. V was pared by 2 bases and J by 4 bases, with 8 bases between. This CDR3 has 14 residues. The TCR sequence derives from a man aged 60 to 69 in good health and CMV-seronegative. V and J are TRBV7-8 and TRBJ2-2; perhaps TRBD1 as D (6 bases). The sample comprised PBMCs. The CDR3 sequence is CASSLTGPTGELFF. The CDR3 nucleotides are TGTGCCAGCAGCTTAACAGGGCCCACCGGGGAGCTGTTTTTT.